The 30 T cell receptor beta chains in this list originate from one sample, sequenced in a study of blood T cell repertoires in COVID-19. TCRdb's table, derived via immunoSEQ multiplex PCR, lists solely in-frame clones and lacks some. The sample has about 87,000 clones; more than 75% are singletons. The sequenced sample was peripheral blood. The receptors derive from a man in his forties with acute or convalescent COVID-19.

The chain couples TRBV7-3 to TRBJ1-2, with 7 bases lining up with TRBD1. V shed 5 bases, J shed 4 bases, and the junction held 7 bases outside the gene matches. This CDR3 comprises 14 residues. CDR1 is SGHTA and CDR2 is FQGTGA in the germline V gene. The CDR3 spells CASSPGTVPYGYTF. CDR3 nucleotides: TGTGCCAGCAGCCCGGGGACAGTTCCCTATGGCTACACCTTC.

This chain joins TRBV9 and TRBJ1-1, with D tentatively TRBD1 (5 bases). The V end was cut by 2 bases, the J end by 5 bases, with 13 bases between. The V gene's germline CDR1 is SGDLS and CDR2 YYNGEE. This CDR3 has 14 residues. The CDR3 protein is CASSVITGGTEAFF. In DNA form, the CDR3 reads TGTGCCAGCAGCGTTATTACAGGTGGTACTGAAGCTTTCTTT.

In DNA, the CDR3 is TGTGCCAGTAGTAGGGGACAGGGGGCGGGCACCGGGGAGCTGTTTTTT. Its protein product is CASSRGQGAGTGELFF. The rearrangement joins TRBV19 to TRBJ2-2; TRBD1 matches 12 bases. Germline V CDR1 and CDR2: LNHDA, SQIVND (reference sequence). The V gene end was trimmed by 4 bases and the J gene end by 4 bases; junction bases not matched to a gene: 4. CDR3 length equals 16 residues.

The chain carries TRBV25-1 and TRBJ1-1; TRBD1 matches at 7 bases. Unmatched junction bases numbered 5, after V lost 6 bases and J lost 4 bases. This CDR3 has 13 residues. Germline assignment: CDR1 MGHDK and CDR2 SYGVNS. The CDR3 loop reads CASRVPGGTEAFF. DNA of the CDR3: TGTGCCAGCAGAGTACCAGGGGGCACTGAAGCTTTCTTT.

The chain uses TRBV10-3 and TRBJ2-2; 7 bases agree with TRBD2. CDR3 length: 15 residues. CDR1 is ENHRY, CDR2 SYGVKD, per germline. Losses at the gene ends were 10 bases for V and 3 bases for J; bases not matched to a gene: 11. CDR3 region: CATETGGGDTGELFF. DNA of the CDR3: TGTGCCACCGAAACGGGGGGTGGCGACACCGGGGAGCTGTTTTTT.

There are a few counts of this clone. The chain carries TRBV18 and TRBJ2-7; possible D gene TRBD1, 5 bases. The CDR3 is made up of 14 amino acids. V shed 5 bases and J shed 0 bases, with 11 bases lying between them. CDR1 and CDR2 (germline): KGHSH, LQKENI. The CDR3: CASSGQLNSYEQYF. The CDR3 bases are TGTGCCAGCTCAGGACAACTTAACTCCTACGAGCAGTACTTC.

The rearrangement joins TRBV12-3 or TRBV12-4 to TRBJ1-2; the match to TRBD1 covers 8 bases. There are 13 residues in the CDR3. With V trimmed by 6 bases and J by 6 bases, 6 bases remained unmatched. The CDR3 reads CASRYGQGNGYTF. CDR3 DNA: TGTGCCAGCAGATATGGACAGGGCAATGGCTACACCTTC.

The genes are TRBV24-1 and TRBJ2-3; the D gene is possibly TRBD1 (6 bases). V lost 4 bases to trimming and J lost 1 base, with 11 bases between them. The CDR3 covers 15 residues. Per germline, CDR1 KGHDR and CDR2 SFDVKD. The CDR3 sequence: CATSELRGGTDTQYF. DNA of the CDR3: TGTGCCACCAGTGAACTCAGGGGAGGCACAGATACGCAGTATTTT.

This clone turned up a few times. The chain employs TRBV5-6 and TRBJ1-5; the match to TRBD1 covers 8 bases. This CDR3 is built from 16 residues. J gave up 9 bases and V 0 bases, and 11 bases lay outside the gene matches. Germline CDR1 is SGHDT and CDR2 is YYEEEE. The CDR3 region has the DNA TGTGCCAGCAGCTTGGGGACAGGGTTGGGAGAGGGGCCCCAGCATTTT. It translates to CASSLGTGLGEGPQHF.

V and J are TRBV7-9 and TRBJ2-7, with TRBD2 as a possible D gene (6 bases). The CDR3 consists of 14 residues. V was trimmed by 2 bases and J by 0 bases, leaving 8 bases between them. Germline CDR1 is SEHNR and CDR2 is FQNEAQ (reference sequence). In nucleotides, the CDR3 is TGTGCCAGCAGCTTACGGGGACTCTCCTACGAGCAGTACTTC. It translates to CASSLRGLSYEQYF.

The V and J genes are TRBV6-5 and TRBJ2-3; no definite D call. With 7 bases removed from V and 6 bases from J, the gap between germline ends came to 17 bases. This CDR3 spans 14 amino acids. Germline values: CDR1 MNHEY, CDR2 SVGAGI. CDR3 sequence: CASTLQSGPDTQYF. The CDR3 bases are TGTGCCAGCACTCTACAATCTGGGCCCGATACGCAGTATTTT.

The chain employs TRBV3-1 (or the pseudogene TRBV3-2) and TRBJ2-3; possibly TRBD1 for D (6 bases). This CDR3 comprises 13 residues. The germline CDR1 and CDR2 sequences are LGHDT and YNNKEL (reference sequence). V gave up 4 bases and J gave up 5 bases, with 10 bases separating them. CDR3 protein: CASSPLRGDTQYF. Here the CDR3 DNA reads TGTGCCAGCAGCCCACTCAGGGGAGATACGCAGTATTTT.

V usage is TRBV19 and J usage is TRBJ1-2; D call uncertain. With 1 base removed from V and 2 bases from J, the gap between germline ends came to 11 bases. This CDR3 has 15 residues. Per the germline V gene, CDR1 is LNHDA and CDR2 is SQIVND (reference sequence). CDR3 sequence reads: CASSIVGRNNYGYTF. The CDR3 DNA reads TGTGCCAGTAGTATAGTAGGCAGGAACAACTATGGCTACACCTTC. The full variable domain, completed using reference TRBV19 and TRBJ1-2, is DGGITQSPKYLFRKEGQNVTLSCEQNLNHDAMYWYRQDPGQGLRLIYYSQIVNDFQKGDIAEGYSVSREKKESFPLTVTSAQKNPTAFYLCASSIVGRNNYGYTFGSGTRLTVV.

The J gene is TRBJ2-7, the V gene TRBV7-8; D call uncertain. Germline V lookup: CDR1 SGHVS, CDR2 FQNEAQ. Trimming stripped 5 bases from V and 0 bases from J, with 11 bases between. CDR3 length: 14 amino acids. CDR3 region: CASSPGPSSYEQYF. CDR3 bases: TGTGCCAGCAGCCCCGGTCCGTCCTCCTACGAGCAGTACTTC.

This rearrangement joins TRBV30 to TRBJ1-6; TRBD1 agrees at 7 bases. Per germline, CDR1 GTSNPN and CDR2 SVGIG (reference sequence). This CDR3 is built from 14 residues. V shed 4 bases, J shed 9 bases, and the junction held 9 bases outside the gene matches. CDR3 residues: CAWNGDRESSPLHF. Here the CDR3 DNA reads TGTGCCTGGAACGGAGACAGGGAAAGTTCACCCCTCCACTTT. Drawing the rest from reference TRBV30 and TRBJ1-6, the complete variable domain is SQTIHQWPATLVQPVGSPLSLECTVEGTSNPNLYWYRQAAGRGLQLLFYSVGIGQISSEVPQNLSASRPQDRQFILSSKKLLLSDSGFYLCAWNGDRESSPLHFGNGTRLTVT.

This clone was seen only once. V usage is TRBV19 and J usage is TRBJ2-7, with TRBD2 matching over 12 bases. Germline CDR1 reads LNHDA; CDR2 reads SQIVND (reference sequence). Unmatched junction bases numbered 6, after V lost 3 bases and J lost 0 bases. This CDR3 has 17 residues. CDR3 sequence reads: CASSIGLAGGYSYEQYF. The CDR3 DNA is TGTGCCAGTAGTATCGGGCTAGCGGGAGGGTACTCCTACGAGCAGTACTTC. The variable domain in full, completed from reference TRBV19 and TRBJ2-7, reads DGGITQSPKYLFRKEGQNVTLSCEQNLNHDAMYWYRQDPGQGLRLIYYSQIVNDFQKGDIAEGYSVSREKKESFPLTVTSAQKNPTAFYLCASSIGLAGGYSYEQYFGPGTRLTVT.

The gene calls are TRBV9 and TRBJ2-4, with 9 bases that match TRBD1. This CDR3 has 14 amino acids. After removal of 0 bases from V and 9 bases from J, the junction contained 4 bases not matched to a gene. Germline lookup yields CDR1 SGDLS and CDR2 YYNGEE. In DNA, the CDR3 is TGTGCCAGCAGCGTAGAGGGGACAGGGAGCATTCAGTACTTC. This translates into CASSVEGTGSIQYF.

The chain employs TRBV5-5 and TRBJ1-1, with D possibly matching TRBD1 (5 bases). The germline gives CDR1 SGHKS, CDR2 YYEKEE (reference sequence). V lost 4 bases to trimming and J lost 0 bases, with 7 bases between them. This CDR3 is 13 amino acids long. The CDR3, as DNA: TGTGCCAGCAGCCTGACAGTGAACACTGAAGCTTTCTTT. Its translation: CASSLTVNTEAFF.

This clone occurred once. The chain combines TRBV19 with TRBJ1-4, with D perhaps matching TRBD1 (6 bases). Germline lookup yields CDR1 LNHDA and CDR2 SQIVND (reference sequence). There are 13 residues in the CDR3. The V and J ends lost 10 bases and 2 bases respectively, with 11 bases between them. This CDR3 reads CATKGDTNEKLFF. The CDR3 nucleotides read TGTGCCACCAAGGGGGACACTAATGAAAAACTGTTTTTT.

Regarding this clone: Different DNA sequences within this sample yield the same CDR3. The rearrangement links TRBV2 to TRBJ2-5, with TRBD1 matching over 7 bases. The CDR3 loop spans 13 amino acids. In germline, CDR1 is SNHLY, CDR2 FYNNEI. The V and J ends lost 6 bases and 2 bases, in that order; junction bases with no gene match: 3. DNA for the CDR3: TGTGCCAGCAGCCGGGACAGACAAGAGACCCAGTACTTC. Encoded protein: CASSRDRQETQYF.

This chain uses TRBV7-8 with TRBJ1-5, with unresolved D. Trimming stripped 0 bases from V and 5 bases from J, with 11 bases between. Germline lookup yields CDR1 SGHVS and CDR2 FQNEAQ. The CDR3 has 15 residues. Here the CDR3 DNA reads TGTGCCAGCAGCTTAGCGAGGTCCGTCGATCAGCCCCAGCATTTT. It encodes CASSLARSVDQPQHF.

The chain combines TRBV2 with TRBJ2-3; weak D call: TRBD1 (6 bases). This CDR3 is 14 amino acids long. Germline V gene sequence: CDR1 SNHLY, CDR2 FYNNEI. V was shortened by 5 bases and J by 0 bases, with 9 bases between the two germline ends. The CDR3, as DNA: TGTGCCAGCAGTAAGACAGGTAGCACAGATACGCAGTATTTT. As protein: CASSKTGSTDTQYF.

The table lists this clone with a few counts. The chain recombines TRBV7-9 with TRBJ2-7; D gene unclear. V gave up 2 bases and J gave up 3 bases, with 5 bases separating them. Germline assignment: CDR1 SEHNR and CDR2 FQNEAQ (reference sequence). The CDR3 sequence is 12 residues long. The CDR3 loop reads CASSLYNYEQYF. CDR3 nucleotides: TGTGCCAGCAGCTTATACAACTACGAGCAGTACTTC.

The chain is built from TRBV21-1 and TRBJ1-2. TRBV21-1 is an annotated pseudogene. The CDR3 is 13 residues long. The CDR3 DNA sequence: TGTGCCAGCAGCAAAGTAGGGGGGGAAGGCTACACCTTC. Its protein is CASSKVGGEGYTF.

The rearrangement uses TRBV7-3 and TRBJ2-7; D uncertain. V was pared by 5 bases and J by 5 bases, with 13 bases between. Germline V gene sequence: CDR1 SGHTA, CDR2 FQGTGA. The CDR3 is 13 residues long. DNA for the CDR3: TGTGCCAGCAGCCTTTCCCCGAGGCACGAGCAGTACTTC. It specifies CASSLSPRHEQYF.

The V and J genes are TRBV7-8 and TRBJ2-3, with 9 bases identical to TRBD2. This CDR3 comprises 13 residues. Germline CDR1 is SGHVS and CDR2 is FQNEAQ. J was trimmed by 4 bases and V by 9 bases; bases with no gene match: 5. CDR3 sequence (DNA): TGTGCCAGTTCGGGACTAGCTGCAGATACGCAGTATTTT. Translated: CASSGLAADTQYF.

The chain combines TRBV6-4 with TRBJ2-7; D might be TRBD1 (5 bases). The CDR3 is 18 residues long. V lost 0 bases and J lost 4, with 22 bases in between. In germline, CDR1 is MRHNA, CDR2 SNTAGT. In DNA, the CDR3 is TGTGCCAGCAGTGACTCCCCGGACAACAATCGTTCCCCTTACGAGCAGTACTTC. Its translation: CASSDSPDNNRSPYEQYF.

The chain joins TRBV9 to TRBJ2-7; 9 bases fit TRBD1. This CDR3 contains 15 residues. Germline CDR1 is SGDLS and CDR2 is YYNGEE. V lost 0 bases to trimming and J lost 1 base; unmatched junction nucleotides: 2. CDR3 protein: CASSVGQGESYEQYF. CDR3 nucleotides: TGTGCCAGCAGCGTAGGACAGGGGGAATCCTACGAGCAGTACTTC. Supplemented by reference TRBV9 and TRBJ2-7, the full variable domain reads DSGVTQTPKHLITATGQRVTLRCSPRSGDLSVYWYQQSLDQGLQFLIQYYNGEERAKGNILERFSAQQFPDLHSELNLSSLELGDSALYFCASSVGQGESYEQYFGPGTRLTVT.

This chain joins TRBV3-1 (or the pseudogene TRBV3-2) and TRBJ2-7; unclear D gene. Trimming left V 4 bases short and J 1 base short, with 5 bases between. Germline CDR1 and CDR2: LGHDT and YNNKEL (reference sequence). This CDR3 region has 12 residues. The CDR3 DNA is TGTGCCAGCAGCCGACTGTCCTACGAGCAGTACTTC. Its protein is CASSRLSYEQYF.

The chain combines TRBV7-8 with TRBJ1-5; D may be TRBD1 (5 bases). In germline, CDR1 is SGHVS, CDR2 FQNEAQ. Trimming took off 3 bases at V and 6 bases at J, with 18 bases between the two ends. This CDR3 spans 16 amino acids. The CDR3 bases are TGTGCCAGCAGCTTCGGGGTATCGGGGGGGATTCAGCCCCAGCATTTT. Protein product: CASSFGVSGGIQPQHF. Supplemented by reference TRBV7-8 and TRBJ1-5, the full variable domain reads GAGVSQSPRYKVAKRGQDVALRCDPISGHVSLFWYQQALGQGPEFLTYFQNEAQLDKSGLPSDRFFAERPEGSVSTLKIQRTQQEDSAVYLCASSFGVSGGIQPQHFGDGTRLSIL.